These 5 T cell receptor beta chains came from one sample sequenced in a study of blood T cell repertoires in COVID-19 (dated by TCRdb to 2020 to 2022). Library construction relied on the immunoSEQ multiplex PCR assay. TCRdb stores this immuneACCESS table with in-frame sequences only. Part of the clones is absent; in the studies checked, under half of the shortfall reflects unresolved V genes, and no reason is known for the rest. This sample holds around 300,000 clones; approximately 83% were observed only once. The top ten clones comprise approximately 9.9% of the sample. Sequenced input: peripheral blood. The receptors here all came from a woman in her seventies with acute or convalescent COVID-19.

A word on this clone: Distinct nucleotide sequences in the sample also encode this CDR3. This chain connects TRBV3-1 (or the pseudogene TRBV3-2) to TRBJ1-3; a possible D gene is TRBD1 (5 bases). The CDR3 runs 16 residues. V was pared by 1 base and J by 0 bases, with 10 bases between. Per germline, CDR1 LGHDT and CDR2 YNNKEL (reference sequence). The CDR3 region is CASSQARVFSGNTIYF. CDR3 DNA sequence: TGTGCCAGCAGCCAAGCCAGGGTCTTCTCTGGAAACACCATATATTTT.

This clone has just a few counts. This chain uses TRBV4-1 with TRBJ1-5; unclear D gene. The CDR3 totals 14 residues. The germline V gene has CDR1 MGHRA and CDR2 YSYEKL. V was clipped by 0 bases and J by 7 bases, with 10 bases between them. CDR3 nucleotide sequence: TGCGCCAGCAGCCAAGATGTGACTGACCAGCCCCAGCATTTT. This translates into CASSQDVTDQPQHF.

This rearrangement joins TRBV13 to TRBJ1-3; possibly TRBD1 for D (6 bases). Germline V lookup: CDR1 PRHDT, CDR2 FYEKMQ (reference sequence). V shed 5 bases and J shed 4 bases, with 18 bases lying between them. This CDR3 region has 16 residues. CDR3 sequence reads: CASSPNPGTTGNTIYF. The CDR3 DNA reads TGTGCCAGCAGCCCAAACCCAGGGACAACCGGAAACACCATATATTTT.

The V call is TRBV4-1, the J call TRBJ1-1, with 7 bases aligning to TRBD1. The CDR3 length is 15 residues. From germline, CDR1 is MGHRA and CDR2 YSYEKL. Germline trimming cut 4 bases from V and 0 bases from J; bases unmatched to any gene: 5. The CDR3 here is CASSPHRGMNTEAFF. CDR3 nucleotides: TGCGCCAGCAGCCCTCACAGGGGCATGAACACTGAAGCTTTCTTT.

This clone was seen just once. V is TRBV6-5 and J is TRBJ1-6, with 8 bases lining up with TRBD1. After removal of 4 bases from V and 11 bases from J, the junction contained 7 bases not matched to a gene. The germline V gene encodes CDR1 MNHEY and CDR2 SVGAGI. The CDR3 extends over 14 amino acids. The DNA of the CDR3 is TGTGCCAGCAGTTTACCGGGACAGGCGGCACCCCTCCACTTT. Translated, it gives CASSLPGQAAPLHF.